The present T cell receptor beta chain was sequenced within a study of shared clonotypes between healthy human individuals. Profiled with immunoSEQ multiplex PCR; TCRdb holds only in-frame clones, not every one. In the table there are over a million clones, 70% to 80% of which are singletons. A split of CD4+ cells into CD45RA+ naive and CD45RA-negative memory subsets was performed. The CDR3 sequence is 17 residues long. Sequencing was carried out using memory CD4+ T cells sorted from blood. Subset reported: CD45RA-negative fraction. The chain couples TRBV1 to TRBJ1-6; TRBD1, the D gene given by the table, was not confirmed from the DNA. TRBV1 has pseudogene status. This receptor was obtained from a man between 18 and 35 years old in good health. CDR3: CTSGPRDKGAYNSPLHF. The CDR3 region has the DNA TGCACCAGCGGCCCAAGGGACAAGGGGGCCTATAATTCACCCCTCCACTTT.